In this sample, the clone carrying this T cell receptor (beta chain) turned up a few times. Antigen: not known. This sample stems from a study of Tregs in tolerant kidney transplant recipients. The CDR3 sequence is 10 residues long. Trimming removed 4 bases from V and 9 bases from J, with 7 bases in between. CDR1 is SQVTM, CDR2 ANQGSEA, per germline. An overnight rest at 37°C with around 200 IU/ml IL-2 preceded regulatory T cell sorting from thawed PBMCs. Overall study findings and caveats: Tolerant patients' donor-specific Tregs expanded beyond overall Tregs, suggesting antigen-driven growth.

The repertoire was sequenced with immunoSEQ multiplex PCR; TCRdb's copy has only in-frame clones and lacks some. The sample has 75,000 to 80,000 clones; under 95% are singletons. Sequenced material: Tregs from blood, taken before the transplant. This chain joins TRBV29-1 and TRBJ2-1; D is unclear. This TCR was recovered from a human donor who received a combined kidney and bone marrow transplant. CDR3 amino acids: CSVGYPEQFF. The CDR3 coding sequence is TGCAGCGTTGGGTACCCTGAGCAGTTCTTC.